A selection of T cell receptor beta chains follows, all from one sample in a study of radiotherapy plus CTLA-4 blockade in lung cancer. Libraries were prepared by immunoSEQ multiplex PCR; TCRdb keeps only in-frame clonotypes and omits some of them. The data show 51,000 or so clones, about 88% seen once. The sample was peripheral blood, taken from a patient treated with radiotherapy plus ipilimumab. These receptors were taken from a human donor with non-small cell lung cancer whose response to radiotherapy plus ipilimumab could not be evaluated. The CDR3 runs from the conserved cysteine through the conserved F or W. A D gene is named only where the DNA matches it firmly. Some rows mark clone size as missing; the rest say once, few, many or name a class of expanded clone.

j_gene | d_gene | v_gene | abundance | CDR3nt | CDR3aa
TRBJ2-7 | TRBD2 | TRBV5-4 | . | TGTGCCAGCAGTAACAGCCCAGCGGGGGCCATATACGAGCAGTACTTC | CASSNSPAGAIYEQYF
TRBJ1-6 | TRBD1 | TRBV9 | . | TGTGCCAGCAGCGCTGGGACAGGCAACTATAATTCACCCCTCCACTTT | CASSAGTGNYNSPLHF
TRBJ2-5 | . | TRBV9 | . | TGTGCCAGCAGCGTAGGTCAGGAGACCCAGTACTTC | CASSVGQETQYF
TRBJ1-4 | . | TRBV30 | large | TGTGCCTGGAGTTCTGGAAATCAGGGCAATGAAAAACTGTTTTTT | CAWSSGNQGNEKLFF
TRBJ1-2 | TRBD1 | TRBV28 | few | TGTGCCAGTTTTGTTCGACAGGGATCTTCCTATGGCTACACCTTC | CASFVRQGSSYGYTF
TRBJ1-5 | . | TRBV7-2 | . | TGTGCCAGCAGCTTGGTCAGCGATAGCAATCAGCCCCAGCATTTT | CASSLVSDSNQPQHF
TRBJ1-1 | . | TRBV5-5 | . | TGTGCCAGCAGCTTGCAACAGGGAATTGAAGCTTTCTTT | CASSLQQGIEAFF
TRBJ1-5 | . | TRBV27 | . | TGTGCCAGCAGCCAGACAGGACTGGGTGTCAATCAGCCCCAGCATTTT | CASSQTGLGVNQPQHF
TRBJ1-1 | . | TRBV27 | . | TGTGCCAGCGGACTTGGACAGGAAGCTTTCTTT | CASGLGQEAFF
TRBJ2-5 | . | TRBV2 | . | TGTGCCAGCAGAATTGGGGGGGGCCTCTCAGAGACCCAGTACTTC | CASRIGGGLSETQYF
TRBJ1-1 | . | TRBV6-5 | . | TGTGCCAGTTATAGTCCCATGAACACTGAAGCTTTCTTT | CASYSPMNTEAFF
TRBJ2-3 | TRBD2 | TRBV5-1 | . | TGCGCCAGCAGCATAGGACTAGCGGGGGGTACAGATACGCAGTATTTT | CASSIGLAGGTDTQYF
TRBJ2-1 | . | TRBV2 | . | TGTGCCAGCAGTGAAGGCGGCGGGGTCTGGATGTACAATGAGCAGTTCTTC | CASSEGGGVWMYNEQFF
TRBJ1-2 | . | TRBV7-8 | . | TGTGCCAGCAGCCTACGTGTAACGCTCTACACCTTC | CASSLRVTLYTF
TRBJ2-7 | . | TRBV6-1 | . | TGTGCCAGCAGTGAAGACAGAGAGCAGTACTTC | CASSEDREQYF
TRBJ1-1 | TRBD1 | TRBV9 | . | TGTGCCAGCAGCACCTCCTTACTACAGGGGTACACTGAAGCTTTCTTT | CASSTSLLQGYTEAFF
TRBJ2-1 | TRBD2 | TRBV29-1 | . | TGCAGCGTTGCCGGGGGGGGGCTAGCGCGCAGGGGCTACAATGAGCAGTTCTTC | CSVAGGGLARRGYNEQFF
TRBJ1-2 | TRBD1 | TRBV7-2 | . | TGTGCCAGCAGCTTTATTAGGGACAGCTATGGCTACACCTTC | CASSFIRDSYGYTF
TRBJ2-5 | . | TRBV18 | . | TGTGCCAGCTCACCTTCGCAGCAAGAGACCCAGTACTTC | CASSPSQQETQYF
TRBJ2-4 | TRBD1 | TRBV5-6 | . | TGTGCCAGCAGCTTGGGGACAGGGGGGAACAAAAACATTCAGTACTTC | CASSLGTGGNKNIQYF
TRBJ1-6 | TRBD1 | TRBV6-6 | . | TGTGCCAGCAGTTACTGGACAGGGGATTCACCCCTCCACTTT | CASSYWTGDSPLHF
TRBJ2-7 | . | TRBV6-5 | few | TGTGCCAGCAGTCAACCCGGTTATTCCTACGAGCAGTACTTC | CASSQPGYSYEQYF
TRBJ2-5 | . | TRBV2 | once | TGTGCCAGCAGTGAAGTATTAGTAGGACTAAGGCAAGAGACCCAGTACTTC | CASSEVLVGLRQETQYF
TRBJ2-7 | TRBD2 | TRBV7-9 | . | TGTGCCAGCAGTGTCGGGACTAGCTCTTACGAGCAGTACTTC | CASSVGTSSYEQYF
TRBJ1-2 | . | TRBV18 | . | TGTGCCAGCTCACCACCTGGAGACAGGAATAACTATGGCTACACCTTC | CASSPPGDRNNYGYTF
TRBJ2-1 | TRBD2 | TRBV2 | . | TGTGCCAGCATTCGACTAGCGGGGGTATACAATGAGCAGTTCTTC | CASIRLAGVYNEQFF
TRBJ1-4 | . | TRBV28 | . | TGTGCCAGCAGTTCCCCGACGGGTAAACATGAAAAACTGTTTTTT | CASSSPTGKHEKLFF
TRBJ2-5 | . | TRBV7-2 | . | TGTGCCAGCAGCTTAGAGGTCGGTTCAACAGGAGCAGAGACCCAGTACTTC | CASSLEVGSTGAETQYF
TRBJ1-2 | TRBD1 | TRBV7-8 | . | TGTGCCAGCACCTTTTCGGGGACAGGGGAAGGCTATGGCTACACCTTC | CASTFSGTGEGYGYTF
TRBJ1-1 | . | TRBV1 | . | TGCACCAGCAGCCAAGGGGCCCCGAACACTGAAGCTTTCTTT | CTSSQGAPNTEAFF
TRBJ2-4 | TRBD2 | TRBV5-6 | . | TGTGCCAGCAGTCAAGGCGGGGGGAGAGCCAAAAACATTCAGTACTTC | CASSQGGGRAKNIQYF
TRBJ1-3 | TRBD1 | TRBV11-3 | . | TGTGCCAGCAGCCCTCGGACAGGAAGAAGAGCCTCTGGAAACACCATATATTTT | CASSPRTGRRASGNTIYF
TRBJ2-5 | TRBD1 | TRBV11-3 | . | TGTGCCAGCAGCTCTACCGGGACAGGGGACGAGACCCAGTACTTC | CASSSTGTGDETQYF
TRBJ1-3 | . | TRBV6-6 | . | TGTGCCAGCTGCCGCGGGAGCTCTGGAAACACCATATATTTT | CASCRGSSGNTIYF
TRBJ1-2 | TRBD1 | TRBV18 | once | TGTGCCAGCTCACCAGGGAGTCTGGTCAGGGGGTCCGGCTACACCTTC | CASSPGSLVRGSGYTF
TRBJ2-5 | TRBD2 | TRBV7-2 | . | TGTGCCAGCAGCCCCCGGGGGCTAGCGGGGGGAGAGACCCAGTACTTC | CASSPRGLAGGETQYF
TRBJ2-3 | TRBD1 | TRBV4-3 | . | TGCGCCAGCAGCCAAGGTTTAGTAGGCGGGACAGGGACAGATACGCAGTATTTT | CASSQGLVGGTGTDTQYF
TRBJ1-2 | TRBD1 | TRBV29-1 | . | TGCAGCGCATTGACAGGGGACTATGGCTACACCTTC | CSALTGDYGYTF
TRBJ1-1 | TRBD1 | TRBV7-7 | . | TGTGCCAGCAGCGCGGACAGGGGCTCTAAAGCTTTCTTT | CASSADRGSKAFF
TRBJ2-3 | . | TRBV15 | . | TGTGCCACCAGCAGAGATTACTCGAACACAGATACGCAGTATTTT | CATSRDYSNTDTQYF
TRBJ2-5 | TRBD2 | TRBV5-1 | . | TGCGCCAGCAGCCTTGGACTAGCGGGGGGTTCACAAGAGACCCAGTACTTC | CASSLGLAGGSQETQYF
TRBJ2-1 | TRBD2 | TRBV6-1 | . | TGTGCCAGCAGTGAAGGGACTAGCGGGTGGAGCTCCTACAATGAGCAGTTCTTC | CASSEGTSGWSSYNEQFF
TRBJ2-2 | . | TRBV5-1 | . | TGCGCCAGCAGCTTCTCGGGGGAGAACACCGGGGAGCTGTTTTTT | CASSFSGENTGELFF